This record covers a single TCR beta chain. Its specificity is unknown. A quantitative 5'-RACE method, one with molecular barcodes, was used to make TCR beta libraries. TCRdb ran MiXCR on the 5' RACE reads and lists one entry per CDR3 protein. Of 300,000 to 400,000 distinct CDR3 sequences listed, approximately 20% are singletons. The CDR3 has 14 amino acids. Trimming left V 4 bases short and J 7 bases short, with 12 bases between. Germline loops: CDR1 SGDLS, CDR2 YYNGEE. The data derive from a study of CD8 T cells in ankylosing spondylitis. Study-wide results and limits: Blood from ankylosing spondylitis patients appeared to carry a characteristic roughly 8-variant TCR beta motif. Disease-linked clones had a CD8+ phenotype and relatively low frequency in peripheral blood. Some of these motif variants have turned up before, in reports on reactive arthritis synovial fluid and blood. Matched synovial fluid from ankylosing spondylitis patients was reported to be enriched for disease-linked clones.

The V call is TRBV9, the J call TRBJ1-6, with no clear D. The TCR sequence derives from a male donor with ankylosing spondylitis. Source material: blood, either unsorted or a sorted T cell fraction (not recorded which). The CDR3 sequence is CASSQIISNSPLHF. The CDR3 DNA follows: TGTGCCAGCAGCCAAATAATAAGCAATTCACCCCTCCACTTT.